This is a list of T cell receptor beta chains from one sample in a study of T-cell memory formation after mild COVID-19. TCRdb re-derived calls from the 5' RACE reads in MiXCR, one entry per CDR3 protein. Among a few hundred thousand distinct CDR3 sequences listed, about 15% were seen once. Sequencing was carried out using PBMCs or a T cell subset sorted from them (not recorded which). The receptors stem from a man younger than 30 who had mild COVID-19 (a few samples of this study predate the infection). Cell type and time point are not known. Both conserved end residues are part of each CDR3. The D gene is left open where the match is weak. Clone size appears in some rows only: once, few, many, or a class for an expanded clone.

j_gene,v_gene,d_gene,abundance,CDR3nt,CDR3aa
TRBJ1-6,TRBV6-6,.,few,TGTGCCAGCACCATACCGGGGGGCTGGTCACCCCTCCACTTT,CASTIPGGWSPLHF
TRBJ2-7,TRBV7-9,.,.,TGTGCCAGCAGATCTGTAGGCTACGAGCAGTACTTC,CASRSVGYEQYF
TRBJ2-1,TRBV4-1,.,.,TGCGCCAGCAGTGAGAACAATGAGCAGTTCTTC,CASSENNEQFF
TRBJ2-1,TRBV11-2,.,many,TGTGCCAGCAGCGCGATAGAAGGAGGGAACAATGAGCAGTTCTTC,CASSAIEGGNNEQFF
TRBJ2-1,TRBV7-2,.,few,TGTGCCAGCAGCTTAGAGAAAACGCGCGCCCTCTCCTACAATGAGCAGTTCTTC,CASSLEKTRALSYNEQFF
TRBJ2-3,TRBV20-1,.,.,TGCAGTGCTAGCTCCGAAGGGGCTTCAGATACGCAGTATTTT,CSASSEGASDTQYF
TRBJ2-1,TRBV12-3/TRBV12-4,.,few,TGTGCCAGCAGGCGGCCAGGGGTATCCAATGAGCAGTTCTTC,CASRRPGVSNEQFF
TRBJ2-5,TRBV10-1,.,few,TGCGCCAGCAGTCGGGACCCCGGAGAGACCCAGTACTTC,CASSRDPGETQYF
TRBJ1-5,TRBV30,.,few,TGTGCCTGGACTCAAGGAGGCGGTCAGCCCCAGCATTTT,CAWTQGGGQPQHF
TRBJ1-2,TRBV12-3/TRBV12-4,.,many,TGTGCCAGCAGTAGGGGACGGCCGTCATGGGGCTACACCTTC,CASSRGRPSWGYTF
TRBJ1-5,TRBV20-1,.,.,TGCAGTGCTAGAGGAAAGCAGCCCCAGCATTTT,CSARGKQPQHF
TRBJ1-2,TRBV6-1,.,.,TGTGCCAGCAGTGAGCAGACGGACTATGGCTACACCTTC,CASSEQTDYGYTF
TRBJ1-5,TRBV20-1,.,few,TGCAGTGCTAGAGATTGGGGACATGGGGCGTCAAGCAATCAGCCCCAGCATTTT,CSARDWGHGASSNQPQHF
TRBJ2-2,TRBV2,.,.,.,CASTPLNTGELFFF
TRBJ1-5,TRBV7-6,.,few,TGTGCCAGCAGCTTAATAAACAATCAGCCCCAGCATTTT,CASSLINNQPQHF
TRBJ1-1,TRBV5-5,TRBD1,few,TGTGCCAGCAGCTCAGGGGGCGGGATGAACACTGAAGCTTTCTTT,CASSSGGGMNTEAFF
TRBJ1-2,TRBV6-2/TRBV6-3,.,.,TGTGCCAGCAGAACCGGGACGGATGGCTACACCTTC,CASRTGTDGYTF
TRBJ2-1,TRBV6-2/TRBV6-3,.,many,TGTGCCAGCAGTTACGACAGCAAGCAGTTCTTC,CASSYDSKQFF
TRBJ2-2,TRBV5-1,.,.,TGCGCCAGCAGCGCGAGCCAGGAGTACACCGGGGAGCTGTTTTTT,CASSASQEYTGELFF
TRBJ1-2,TRBV6-5,.,.,TGTGCCAGCAGTTACTCGAGACCGGCCCTCAATGGCTACACCTTC,CASSYSRPALNGYTF
TRBJ2-1,TRBV7-6,TRBD2,many,TGTGCCAGCAGCTTAAAGGCGGGGGGCGTCTGGGATGAGCAGTTCTTC,CASSLKAGGVWDEQFF
TRBJ2-3,TRBV4-3,.,.,TGCGCCAGCAGCCCGTATTACACAGATACGCAGTATTTT,CASSPYYTDTQYF
TRBJ1-1,TRBV3-2,.,.,TGTGCCAGCAGCCAAGAGTGTCGACAGTTTTATAAGGACACTGAAGCTTTCTTT,CASSQECRQFYKDTEAFF
TRBJ2-3,TRBV24-1,TRBD2,.,TGTGCCACCAGTGATTTGGCTAGCGGGGGGGAATTTGGCGATACGCAGTATTTT,CATSDLASGGEFGDTQYF
TRBJ2-5,TRBV15,.,many,TGTGCCACCAGCCCCAGGGGGGGAGAGACCCAGTACTTC,CATSPRGGETQYF
TRBJ1-2,TRBV4-3,.,few,TGCGCCAGCAGCCAAGGAGTGGAGGGCTATGGCTACACCTTC,CASSQGVEGYGYTF
TRBJ2-1,TRBV6-1,TRBD1,.,TGTGCCAGCAAGAAGGGGGACAGGGGGGGCAATGAGCAGTTCTTC,CASKKGDRGGNEQFF
TRBJ2-2,TRBV5-1,TRBD1,few,TGCGCCAGCAGCCCTTGGACAGGGGCGGACACCGGGGAGCTGTTTTTT,CASSPWTGADTGELFF
TRBJ2-3,TRBV29-1,TRBD2,many,TGCAGCGTTGATATCGGGGGGTTAACGGATACGCAGTATTTT,CSVDIGGLTDTQYF
TRBJ2-2,TRBV12-3/TRBV12-4,.,few,TGTGCCAGCAGTCTCAACAACCCAGACAGGTTCACCGGGGAGCTGTTTTTT,CASSLNNPDRFTGELFF
TRBJ2-3,TRBV5-1,TRBD1,few,TGCGCCAGCAAGGGGGACAGGGGTAGCACAGATACGCAGTATTTT,CASKGDRGSTDTQYF
TRBJ1-5,TRBV6-6,.,.,TGTGCCAGCAGTTACCCGACTCCAGGATCCAATCAGCCCCAGCATTTT,CASSYPTPGSNQPQHF
TRBJ2-3,TRBV9,TRBD1,.,TGTGCCAGCAGCGTCACACACGAACAGGGGGATACGCAGTATTTT,CASSVTHEQGDTQYF
TRBJ1-1,TRBV9,TRBD1,.,TGTGCCAGCAGCCCTAGGGGGCGAGGTGAAGCTTTCTTT,CASSPRGRGEAFF
TRBJ1-5,TRBV5-5,.,.,TGTGCCAGCAGCCCCGGGATTGGGAGCAATCAGCCCCAGCATTTT,CASSPGIGSNQPQHF
TRBJ1-4,TRBV15,.,many,TGTGCCACCAGCAGGGAGGTGTTAAATGAAAAACTGTTTTTT,CATSREVLNEKLFF
TRBJ1-5,TRBV24-1,TRBD1,.,TGTGCCACCAGTGATACAGGGGGCCCCTTTCAGCCCCAGCATTTT,CATSDTGGPFQPQHF
TRBJ2-3,TRBV7-2,TRBD1,.,TGTGCCAGCAGCCCGACAGGGTACTACGGAGATACGCAGTATTTT,CASSPTGYYGDTQYF
TRBJ2-1,TRBV3-1,.,.,TGTGCCAGCAGCCAATTGACACGGCAGTTCTTC,CASSQLTRQFF
TRBJ2-7,TRBV11-2,TRBD2,few,TGTGCCAGCAGCCCGGGACTACGGGGGGTCGAGCAGTACTTC,CASSPGLRGVEQYF
TRBJ2-5,TRBV6-1,.,few,TGTGCCAGCGTCATAGAGCAAGAGACCCAGTACTTC,CASVIEQETQYF
TRBJ1-1,TRBV12-3/TRBV12-4,.,many,TGTGCCAGCAGTTTCCCAGGGCCTGAAGCTTTCTTT,CASSFPGPEAFF
TRBJ2-1,TRBV11-2,TRBD1,few,TGTGCCAGCAGCTTTGGGACAGGCCCAGACCAGGGGGAACAGTTCTTC,CASSFGTGPDQGEQFF
TRBJ2-2,TRBV5-1,TRBD2,.,TGCGCCAGCAGCTTACCGGGACTATCCACCGGGGAGCTGTTTTTT,CASSLPGLSTGELFF
TRBJ1-1,TRBV7-9,.,.,TGTGCCAGCAGCACCCGGTACGTGAACACTGAAGCTTTCTTT,CASSTRYVNTEAFF
TRBJ2-1,TRBV29-1,.,few,TGCAGCGCCGGGGGAGGGGGACCCCCGTCGGGAAATGAGCAGTTCTTC,CSAGGGGPPSGNEQFF
TRBJ1-4,TRBV7-2,TRBD1,few,TGTGCCAGCAGCCCCGCAGGGGGAGGTGAAAAACTGTTTTTT,CASSPAGGGEKLFF
TRBJ1-1,TRBV29-1,.,.,TGCAGCGTTGAAGTAAGGGGGAGGGGAACTGAAGCTTTCTTT,CSVEVRGRGTEAFF
TRBJ1-1,TRBV5-1,TRBD1,few,TGCGCCAGCAGCTTCTACCAGGGGGTAGGACTGAACACTGAAGCTTTCTTT,CASSFYQGVGLNTEAFF